These 20 T cell receptor beta chains were sequenced from one sample in a study of T cell changes during pregnancy in multiple sclerosis. Only in-frame clones appear in the TCRdb table, and some are missing; sequencing was by immunoSEQ multiplex PCR. Of approximately 92,000 clones listed, 92% are singletons. Specimen: peripheral blood, collected in the first trimester of pregnancy. The receptors originated from a female donor with multiple sclerosis, enrolled in a pregnancy study.

V is TRBV7-8 and J is TRBJ1-5; TRBD1 matches at 10 bases. The length of the CDR3 is 16 residues. CDR1 and CDR2 from the germline V gene are SGHVS and FQNEAQ. Trimming took 3 bases from V and 5 from J; bases not matched to a gene: 7. CDR3 region: CASSLRQGARDQPQHF. In nucleotides, the CDR3 is TGTGCCAGCAGCTTGAGACAGGGGGCGCGGGATCAGCCCCAGCATTTT.

This clone was detected only once. The chain is built from TRBV4-1 and TRBJ2-7; 7 bases match TRBD1. With V trimmed by 2 bases and J by 1 base, 2 bases remained unmatched. CDR3 length equals 14 residues. The germline gives CDR1 MGHRA, CDR2 YSYEKL. The CDR3 DNA follows: TGCGCCAGCAGCCAACCGGGACAGTCCTACGAGCAGTACTTC. This translates into CASSQPGQSYEQYF.

The chain has TRBV7-2 and TRBJ1-5, with D perhaps TRBD1 (5 bases). Germline assignment: CDR1 SGHTA and CDR2 FQGNSA. V gave up 1 base and J gave up 6 bases, with 19 bases separating them. The CDR3 length is 17 residues. The DNA for the CDR3 is TGTGCCAGCAGCTTAGTCCCTGTTCCTGCGGGGGGTCAGCCCCAGCATTTT. As protein: CASSLVPVPAGGQPQHF.

V usage is TRBV19 and J usage is TRBJ1-1; 8 bases are shared with TRBD1. CDR1 is LNHDA and CDR2 is SQIVND in the germline V gene (reference sequence). Unmatched junction bases numbered 1, after V lost 3 bases and J lost 1 base. The CDR3 spans 14 residues. In DNA form, the CDR3 reads TGTGCCAGTAGTATGGGGACAGGGAACACTGAAGCTTTCTTT. This encodes CASSMGTGNTEAFF.

J is TRBJ2-3 and V is TRBV6-4, with TRBD2 matching 7 bases. The CDR3 has 17 amino acids. CDR1 and CDR2 from the germline V gene are MRHNA and SNTAGT. With 6 bases clipped from V and 2 bases from J, the junction kept 14 bases outside the gene matches. CDR3 nucleotides: TGTGCCAGCAGGAGAAGCGGGAACGATCTAAACACAGATACGCAGTATTTT. Translated: CASRRSGNDLNTDTQYF.

The chain combines TRBV28 with TRBJ2-1, with 11 bases lining up with TRBD1. The CDR3 totals 13 residues. The V segment lost 8 bases and the J segment 7 bases; nucleotides outside the gene matches: 4. Germline CDR1 is MDHEN and CDR2 is SYDVKM. CDR3 sequence: CASRGTGGNEQFF. As DNA, the CDR3 is TGTGCCAGCCGCGGGACAGGGGGAAATGAGCAGTTCTTC.

This clone has just one count. The gene calls are TRBV4-1 and TRBJ2-2, with 14 bases fitting TRBD2. The CDR3 is made up of 20 amino acids. CDR1 and CDR2 from the germline V gene are MGHRA and YSYEKL. V was clipped by 2 bases and J by 6 bases; unmatched bases: 14. CDR3 in DNA: TGCGCCAGCAGCCAAAGGGGAAGGACTAGCGGGAGGACATGGGCCGGGGAGCTGTTTTTT. Amino acids: CASSQRGRTSGRTWAGELFF.

The CDR3 region has the DNA TGTGCCAGCAGAGGGCGTCAAGAGACCCAGTACTTC. Its protein product is CASRGRQETQYF. The chain uses TRBV19 and TRBJ2-5, with a tentative D call TRBD2 (5 bases). The germline V gene encodes CDR1 LNHDA and CDR2 SQIVND (reference sequence). The CDR3 covers 12 residues. V dropped 9 bases and J dropped 2 bases, with 10 bases sitting between them.

The chain has TRBV5-1 and TRBJ2-3; TRBD2 might be the D (5 bases). This CDR3 has 15 amino acids. Germline lookup yields CDR1 SGHRS and CDR2 YFSETQ. V gave up 2 bases and J gave up 1 base, with 11 bases separating them. The CDR3 is CASSLRRAGTDTQYF. The CDR3 nucleotides are TGCGCCAGCAGCTTACGGCGGGCCGGCACAGATACGCAGTATTTT.

This clone was seen once. V and J are TRBV29-1 and TRBJ1-2; D is unclear. The CDR3 covers 12 residues. The germline gives CDR1 SQVTM, CDR2 ANQGSEA. V lost 1 base to trimming and J lost 4 bases, with 7 bases between them. The CDR3 sequence: CSVEGGFYGYTF. The CDR3, as DNA: TGCAGCGTTGAAGGAGGATTCTATGGCTACACCTTC.

The chain combines TRBV5-1 with TRBJ2-7, with 8 positions matching TRBD1. Germline V CDR1 and CDR2: SGHRS, YFSETQ. CDR3 length: 14 amino acids. V shed 4 bases and J 3 bases; nucleotides not matched to a gene: 6. CDR3 nucleotide sequence: TGCGCCAGCAGCCAGGACAGGGTTATCTACGAGCAGTACTTC. Translating it yields CASSQDRVIYEQYF.

The chain employs TRBV10-3 and TRBJ1-2, with D unresolved. CDR1 ENHRY and CDR2 SYGVKD come from the germline V gene. Deletions cut 0 bases from V and 4 bases from J, with 12 bases between. The CDR3 has 15 residues. The DNA of the CDR3 is TGTGCCATCAGTGAGTCGAGCGGTCGCACCTATGGCTACACCTTC. Protein sequence: CAISESSGRTYGYTF.

V is TRBV6-5 and J is TRBJ2-7, with 8 nucleotides matching TRBD2. The V gene's germline CDR1 is MNHEY and CDR2 SVGAGI. V lost 8 bases to trimming and J lost 5 bases; unmatched junction nucleotides: 11. The CDR3 totals 14 residues. The CDR3 nucleotides are TGTGCCAGCCGAGGAGGCGGGAGGTTGAACGAGCAGTACTTC. Translation: CASRGGGRLNEQYF.

The chain joins TRBV19 to TRBJ2-2; the D gene is possibly TRBD2 (6 bases). V was cut by 5 bases and J by 0 bases, with 16 bases left in between. The germline gives CDR1 LNHDA, CDR2 SQIVND (reference sequence). The CDR3 sequence is 17 residues long. Here the CDR3 reads CASSLIVASANTGELFF. As DNA, the CDR3 is TGTGCCAGTAGTCTCATCGTGGCTAGCGCGAACACCGGGGAGCTGTTTTTT.

The rearrangement uses TRBV28 and TRBJ2-3; the match to TRBD2 covers 11 bases. CDR1 and CDR2 (germline): MDHEN, SYDVKM. The J segment lost 6 bases and the V segment lost 4 bases, leaving 9 bases of the junction unmatched. CDR3 length: 16 amino acids. The CDR3: CASSSPLAGGPDTQYF. CDR3 coding DNA: TGTGCCAGCAGTTCCCCCCTAGCGGGAGGCCCGGATACGCAGTATTTT.

This clone was seen only once. This rearrangement joins TRBV5-1 to TRBJ2-1; 7 nucleotides agree with TRBD2. The trim removed 0 bases at V and 2 bases at J, leaving 8 bases unmatched. Germline CDR1 SGHRS, CDR2 YFSETQ. CDR3 length equals 17 residues. The CDR3 DNA sequence: TGCGCCAGCAGCTTGGCCAAAGGCGGGAGCGCCTACAATGAGCAGTTCTTC. This codes for CASSLAKGGSAYNEQFF.

The chain uses TRBV4-2 and TRBJ2-3; D may be TRBD2 (6 bases). With 11 bases removed from V and 0 bases from J, the gap between germline ends came to 18 bases. This CDR3 region has 15 residues. Germline assignment: CDR1 LGHNA and CDR2 YNFKEQ. This CDR3 reads CASGGVGGSTDTQYF. The CDR3 DNA follows: TGTGCCTCGGGCGGGGTTGGCGGGAGCACAGATACGCAGTATTTT.

The gene calls are TRBV9 and TRBJ2-3; TRBD2 aligns across 15 bases. The germline CDR1 and CDR2 sequences are SGDLS and YYNGEE. V trimming: 4 bases; J trimming: 3 bases; junction bases outside the gene matches: 15. The CDR3 runs 20 residues. Here the CDR3 reads CASSISGGLAGGPGTDTQYF. The CDR3 DNA reads TGTGCCAGCAGCATCAGTGGCGGACTAGCGGGAGGGCCGGGGACAGATACGCAGTATTTT. Full variable domain (remainder filled in from reference TRBV9 and TRBJ2-3): DSGVTQTPKHLITATGQRVTLRCSPRSGDLSVYWYQQSLDQGLQFLIQYYNGEERAKGNILERFSAQQFPDLHSELNLSSLELGDSALYFCASSISGGLAGGPGTDTQYFGPGTRLTVL.

This clone was recorded only once. The chain uses TRBV1 and TRBJ1-2; TRBD1 reflects the table's D call only, with no check against the DNA. TRBV1 is marked as a pseudogene. The CDR3 contains 14 residues. The CDR3, as DNA: TGCACCAGCAGCCCCGGGACAGGGATTTATGGCTACACCTTC. Amino acid sequence: CTSSPGTGIYGYTF.

The rearrangement uses TRBV28 and TRBJ2-7; tentatively, D is TRBD1 (5 bases). V lost 7 bases and J lost 0, with 19 bases in between. This CDR3 spans 16 amino acids. The germline V gene encodes CDR1 MDHEN and CDR2 SYDVKM. The CDR3 region is CASTRMGQVFSYEQYF. Here the CDR3 DNA reads TGTGCCAGCACCCGAATGGGGCAGGTCTTCTCCTACGAGCAGTACTTC.